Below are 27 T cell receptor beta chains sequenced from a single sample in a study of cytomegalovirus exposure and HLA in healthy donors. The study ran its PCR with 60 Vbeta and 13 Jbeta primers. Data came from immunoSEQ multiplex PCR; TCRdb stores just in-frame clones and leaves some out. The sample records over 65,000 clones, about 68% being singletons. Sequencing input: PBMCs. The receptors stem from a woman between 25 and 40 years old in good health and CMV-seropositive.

The CDR3, as DNA: TGTGCCAGCAGTTACGGCCTGACTAGCGAGTACAATGAGCAGTTCTTC. It codes for CASSYGLTSEYNEQFF. This chain joins TRBV6-5 and TRBJ2-1; TRBD2 aligns across 8 bases. The CDR3 covers 16 residues. J was trimmed by 4 bases and V by 2 bases; bases with no gene match: 7. Germline V gene sequence: CDR1 MNHEY, CDR2 SVGAGI.

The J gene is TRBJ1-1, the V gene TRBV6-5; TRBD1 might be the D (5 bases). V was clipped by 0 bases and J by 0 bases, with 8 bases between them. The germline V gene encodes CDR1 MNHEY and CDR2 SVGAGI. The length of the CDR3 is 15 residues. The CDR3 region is CASSYSVTVNTEAFF. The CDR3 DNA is TGTGCCAGCAGTTACTCGGTGACAGTGAACACTGAAGCTTTCTTT.

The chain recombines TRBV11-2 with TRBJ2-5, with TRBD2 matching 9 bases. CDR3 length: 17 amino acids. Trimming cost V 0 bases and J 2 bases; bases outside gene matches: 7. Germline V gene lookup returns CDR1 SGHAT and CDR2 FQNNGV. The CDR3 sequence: CASSLEGRLAEQETQYF. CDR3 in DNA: TGTGCCAGCAGCTTAGAGGGGAGACTAGCGGAACAAGAGACCCAGTACTTC. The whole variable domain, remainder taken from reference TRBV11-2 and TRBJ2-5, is EAGVAQSPRYKIIEKRQSVAFWCNPISGHATLYWYQQILGQGPKLLIQFQNNGVVDDSQLPKDRFSAERLKGVDSTLKIQPAKLEDSAVYLCASSLEGRLAEQETQYFGPGTRLLVL.

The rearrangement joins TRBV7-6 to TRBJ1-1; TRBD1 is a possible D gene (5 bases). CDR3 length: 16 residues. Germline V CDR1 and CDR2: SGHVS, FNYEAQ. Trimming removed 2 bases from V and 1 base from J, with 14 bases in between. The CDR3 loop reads CASSLRVRGTNTEAFF. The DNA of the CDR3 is TGTGCCAGCAGCTTAAGAGTTAGGGGAACGAACACTGAAGCTTTCTTT.

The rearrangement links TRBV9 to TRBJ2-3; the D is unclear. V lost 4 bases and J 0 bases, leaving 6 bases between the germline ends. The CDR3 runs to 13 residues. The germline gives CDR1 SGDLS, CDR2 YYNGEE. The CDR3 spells CASSSLSTDTQYF. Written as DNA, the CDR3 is TGTGCCAGCAGCTCTTTAAGCACAGATACGCAGTATTTT.

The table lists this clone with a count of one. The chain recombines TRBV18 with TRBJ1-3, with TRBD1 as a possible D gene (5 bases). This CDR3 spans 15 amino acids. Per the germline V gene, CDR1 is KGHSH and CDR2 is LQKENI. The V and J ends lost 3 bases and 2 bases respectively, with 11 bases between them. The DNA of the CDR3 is TGTGCCAGCTCACCTCCGAACAGGCCTGGAAACACCATATATTTT. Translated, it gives CASSPPNRPGNTIYF.

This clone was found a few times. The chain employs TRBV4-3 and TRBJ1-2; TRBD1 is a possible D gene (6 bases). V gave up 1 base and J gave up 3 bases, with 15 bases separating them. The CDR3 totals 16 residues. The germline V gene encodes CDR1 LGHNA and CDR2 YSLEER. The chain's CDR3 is CASSQASQGGDYGYTF. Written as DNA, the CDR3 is TGCGCCAGCAGCCAAGCATCACAGGGTGGGGACTATGGCTACACCTTC.

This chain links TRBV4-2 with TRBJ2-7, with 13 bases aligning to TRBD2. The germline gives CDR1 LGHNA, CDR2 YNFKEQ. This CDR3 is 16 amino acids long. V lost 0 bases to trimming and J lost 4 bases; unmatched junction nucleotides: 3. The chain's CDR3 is CASSQDAGLAGYEQYF. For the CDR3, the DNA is TGTGCCAGCAGCCAAGACGCGGGACTAGCGGGATACGAGCAGTACTTC.

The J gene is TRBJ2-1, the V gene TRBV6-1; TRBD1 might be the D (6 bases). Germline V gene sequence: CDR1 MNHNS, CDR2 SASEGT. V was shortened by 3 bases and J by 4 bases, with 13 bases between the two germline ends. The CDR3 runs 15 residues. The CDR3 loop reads CASSDSGTPYNEQFF. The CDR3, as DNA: TGTGCCAGCAGTGACTCCGGGACACCTTACAATGAGCAGTTCTTC.

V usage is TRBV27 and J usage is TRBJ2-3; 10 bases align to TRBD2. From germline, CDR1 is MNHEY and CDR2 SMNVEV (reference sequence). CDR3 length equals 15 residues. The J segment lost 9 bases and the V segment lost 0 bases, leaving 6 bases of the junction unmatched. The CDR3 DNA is TGTGCCAGCAGTTTATCCTACCTAGCGGGAGAAACGCAGTATTTT. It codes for CASSLSYLAGETQYF.

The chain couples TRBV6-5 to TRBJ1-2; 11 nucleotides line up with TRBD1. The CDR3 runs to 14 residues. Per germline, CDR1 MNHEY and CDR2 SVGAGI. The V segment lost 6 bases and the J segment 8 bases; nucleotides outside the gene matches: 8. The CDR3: CASSRTGGGGGYTF. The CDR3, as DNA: TGTGCCAGCAGCCGGACAGGGGGCGGAGGAGGCTACACCTTC.

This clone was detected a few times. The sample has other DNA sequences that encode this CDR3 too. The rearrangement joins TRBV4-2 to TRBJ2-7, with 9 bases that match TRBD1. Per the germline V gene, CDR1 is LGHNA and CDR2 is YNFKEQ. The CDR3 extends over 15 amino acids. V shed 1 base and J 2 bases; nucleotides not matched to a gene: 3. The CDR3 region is CASSQVGTGPYEQYF. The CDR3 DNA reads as TGTGCCAGCAGCCAAGTCGGGACAGGGCCCTACGAGCAGTACTTC.

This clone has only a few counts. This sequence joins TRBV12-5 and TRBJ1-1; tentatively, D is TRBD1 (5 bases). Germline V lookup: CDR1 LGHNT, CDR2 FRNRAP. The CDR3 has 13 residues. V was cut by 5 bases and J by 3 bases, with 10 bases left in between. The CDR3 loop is CASGKDTHTEAFF. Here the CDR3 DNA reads TGTGCTAGTGGTAAGGACACTCACACTGAAGCTTTCTTT.

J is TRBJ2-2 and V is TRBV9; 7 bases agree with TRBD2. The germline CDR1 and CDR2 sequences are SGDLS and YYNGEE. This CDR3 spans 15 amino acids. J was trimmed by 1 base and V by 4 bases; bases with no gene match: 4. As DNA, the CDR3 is TGTGCCAGCAGCCTCGGGGAGGGGAACACCGGGGAGCTGTTTTTT. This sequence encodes CASSLGEGNTGELFF.

DNA for the CDR3: TGCGCCAGCAGCTTACTACTAGCGGGAGAGGGGTACTACGAGCAGTACTTC. Its translation is CASSLLLAGEGYYEQYF. This chain joins TRBV5-1 and TRBJ2-7, with 11 bases aligning to TRBD2. Germline V gene data show CDR1 as SGHRS and CDR2 as YFSETQ. The trim removed 2 bases at V and 3 bases at J, leaving 10 bases unmatched. This CDR3 region has 17 residues.

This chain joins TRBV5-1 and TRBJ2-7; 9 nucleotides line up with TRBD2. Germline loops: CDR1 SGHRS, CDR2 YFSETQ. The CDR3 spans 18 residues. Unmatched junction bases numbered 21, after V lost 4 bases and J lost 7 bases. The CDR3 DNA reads TGCGCCAGCAGCATCCGAACTCTGGGACTAGCTGTCCCTACGGAGCAGTACTTC. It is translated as CASSIRTLGLAVPTEQYF.

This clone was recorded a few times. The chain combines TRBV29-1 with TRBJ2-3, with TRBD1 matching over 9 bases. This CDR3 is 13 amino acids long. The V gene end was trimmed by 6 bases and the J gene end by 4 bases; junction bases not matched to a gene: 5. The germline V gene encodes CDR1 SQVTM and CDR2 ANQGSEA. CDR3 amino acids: CSVAGQGPDTQYF. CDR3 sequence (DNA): TGCAGCGTGGCGGGACAGGGCCCAGATACGCAGTATTTT.

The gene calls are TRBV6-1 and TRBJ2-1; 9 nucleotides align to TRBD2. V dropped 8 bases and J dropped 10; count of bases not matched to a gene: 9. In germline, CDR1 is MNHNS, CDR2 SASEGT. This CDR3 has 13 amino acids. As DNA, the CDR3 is TGTGCCAGCGACGCGGGAGGGCCAAGGGAGCAGTTCTTC. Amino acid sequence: CASDAGGPREQFF.

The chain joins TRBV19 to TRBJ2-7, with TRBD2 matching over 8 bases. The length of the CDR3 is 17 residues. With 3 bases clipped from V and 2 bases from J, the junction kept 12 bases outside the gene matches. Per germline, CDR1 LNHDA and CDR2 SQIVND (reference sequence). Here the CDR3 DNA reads TGTGCCAGTAGTATCGGGGGGGCGACAGTAAAGCCCTACGAGCAGTACTTC. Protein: CASSIGGATVKPYEQYF.

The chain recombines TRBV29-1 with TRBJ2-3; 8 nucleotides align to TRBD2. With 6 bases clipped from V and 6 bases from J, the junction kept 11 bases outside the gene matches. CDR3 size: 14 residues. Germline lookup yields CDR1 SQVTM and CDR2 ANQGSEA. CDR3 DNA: TGCAGCGTGTCGGCTAGCGGGTCAGGGGATACGCAGTATTTT. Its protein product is CSVSASGSGDTQYF.

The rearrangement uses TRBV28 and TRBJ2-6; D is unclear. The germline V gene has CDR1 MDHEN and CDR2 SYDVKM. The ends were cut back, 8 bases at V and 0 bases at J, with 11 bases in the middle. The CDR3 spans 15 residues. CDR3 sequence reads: CASSLAFSGANVLTF. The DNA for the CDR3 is TGTGCCAGCTCCCTGGCATTCTCTGGGGCCAACGTCCTGACTTTC.

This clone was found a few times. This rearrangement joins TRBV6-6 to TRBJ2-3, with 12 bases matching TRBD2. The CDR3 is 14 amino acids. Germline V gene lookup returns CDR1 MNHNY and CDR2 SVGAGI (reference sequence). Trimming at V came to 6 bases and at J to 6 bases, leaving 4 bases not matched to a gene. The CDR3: CASRPLAGGDTQYF. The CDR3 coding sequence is TGTGCCAGCAGACCCCTAGCGGGAGGGGATACGCAGTATTTT.

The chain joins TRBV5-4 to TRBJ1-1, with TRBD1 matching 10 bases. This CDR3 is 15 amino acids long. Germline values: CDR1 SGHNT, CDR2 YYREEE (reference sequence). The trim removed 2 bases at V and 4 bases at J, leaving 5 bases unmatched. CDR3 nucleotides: TGTGCCAGCAGCTTTGCCGGGACAGGGGCCACTGAAGCTTTCTTT. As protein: CASSFAGTGATEAFF.

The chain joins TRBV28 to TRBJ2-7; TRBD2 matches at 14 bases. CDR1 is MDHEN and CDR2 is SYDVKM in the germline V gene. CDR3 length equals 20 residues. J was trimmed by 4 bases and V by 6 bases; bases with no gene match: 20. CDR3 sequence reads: CASSLGGLAGVLRGIYEQYF. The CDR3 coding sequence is TGTGCCAGCAGCCTAGGGGGACTAGCGGGAGTTCTTCGAGGGATTTACGAGCAGTACTTC.

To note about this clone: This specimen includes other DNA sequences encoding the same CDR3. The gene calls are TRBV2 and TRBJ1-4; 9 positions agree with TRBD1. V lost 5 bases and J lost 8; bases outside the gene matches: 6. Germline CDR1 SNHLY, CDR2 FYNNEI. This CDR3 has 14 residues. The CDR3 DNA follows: TGTGCCAGCAGTCCCGACAGGGGGTGGGAAAAACTGTTTTTT. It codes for CASSPDRGWEKLFF.

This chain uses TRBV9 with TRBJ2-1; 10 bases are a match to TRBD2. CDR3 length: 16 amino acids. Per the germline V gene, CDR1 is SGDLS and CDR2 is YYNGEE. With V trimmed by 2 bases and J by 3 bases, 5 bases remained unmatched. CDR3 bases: TGTGCCAGCAGCGTGGGGCCTAGCGGGAGCTACAATGAGCAGTTCTTC. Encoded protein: CASSVGPSGSYNEQFF.

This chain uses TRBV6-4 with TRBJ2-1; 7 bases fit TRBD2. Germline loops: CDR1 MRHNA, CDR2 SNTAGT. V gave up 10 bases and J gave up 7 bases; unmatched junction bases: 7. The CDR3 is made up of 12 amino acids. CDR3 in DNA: TGTGCCAAGTACCGGGAGGAGAATGAGCAGTTCTTC. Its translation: CAKYREENEQFF.